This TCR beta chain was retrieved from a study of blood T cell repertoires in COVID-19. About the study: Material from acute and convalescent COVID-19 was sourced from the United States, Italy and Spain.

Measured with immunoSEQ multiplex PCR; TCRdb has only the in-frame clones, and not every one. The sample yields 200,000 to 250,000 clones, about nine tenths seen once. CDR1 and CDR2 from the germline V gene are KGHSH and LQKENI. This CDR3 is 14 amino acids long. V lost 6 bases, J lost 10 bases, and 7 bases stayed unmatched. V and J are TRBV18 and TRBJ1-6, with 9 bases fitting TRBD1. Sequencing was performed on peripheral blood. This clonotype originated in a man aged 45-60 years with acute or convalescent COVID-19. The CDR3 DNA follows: TGTGCCAGCTCCCTCCGGACAGGGGAATCACCCCTCCACTTT. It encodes CASSLRTGESPLHF. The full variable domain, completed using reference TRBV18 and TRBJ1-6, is NAGVMQNPRHLVRRRGQEARLRCSPMKGHSHVYWYRQLPEEGLKFMVYLQKENIIDESGMPKERFSAEFPKEGPSILRIQQVVRGDSAAYFCASSLRTGESPLHFGNGTRLTVT.